Each of the 9 T cell receptor beta chains below was sequenced from the same sample in a study of blood T cell repertoires in COVID-19. The assay was immunoSEQ multiplex PCR, and TCRdb's table has in-frame clones only and misses some. The sample shows some 200,000 clones, 65% to 90% of them seen only once. Sequencing input: peripheral blood. These receptors came from a man over 45 with acute or convalescent COVID-19.

The chain combines TRBV6-5 with TRBJ2-5, with 13 nucleotides matching TRBD2. The V gene end was trimmed by 8 bases and the J gene end by 5 bases; junction bases not matched to a gene: 8. The CDR3 extends over 15 amino acids. CDR1 MNHEY and CDR2 SVGAGI come from the germline V gene. Here the CDR3 reads CASEAGLAGVETQYF. The CDR3, as DNA: TGTGCCAGCGAGGCCGGACTAGCGGGGGTGGAGACCCAGTACTTC.

The genes are TRBV7-2 and TRBJ1-5; no firm D call. CDR1 and CDR2 from the germline V gene are SGHTA and FQGNSA. V lost 5 bases and J lost 5, with 19 bases in between. The CDR3 contains 16 residues. The CDR3 loop is CASSTQFGRVDQPQHF. The DNA of the CDR3 is TGTGCCAGCAGCACCCAGTTCGGGAGGGTTGATCAGCCCCAGCATTTT.

This clone was counted only a few times. The chain uses TRBV7-9 and TRBJ1-5, with a tentative D call TRBD1 (6 bases). Between the trimmed V and J ends, which lost 5 bases and 9 bases, there was a span of 14 bases. In germline, CDR1 is SEHNR, CDR2 FQNEAQ (reference sequence). There are 13 residues in the CDR3. CDR3 nucleotide sequence: TGTGCCAGCAGCCCACAGGGTTCGTCGCCCCAGCATTTT. Translated, it gives CASSPQGSSPQHF.

The V call is TRBV12-3 or TRBV12-4, the J call TRBJ1-6; D possibly corresponds to TRBD1 (5 bases). Deletions cut 7 bases from V and 4 bases from J, with 8 bases between. This CDR3 has 13 amino acids. In nucleotides, the CDR3 is TGTGCCAGCACTGGGGGGTATAATTCACCCCTCCACTTT. It codes for CASTGGYNSPLHF.

The chain has TRBV29-1 and TRBJ1-1; weak D call: TRBD1 (5 bases). V gave up 4 bases and J gave up 6 bases, with 18 bases separating them. Germline V gene lookup returns CDR1 SQVTM and CDR2 ANQGSEA. The length of the CDR3 is 14 residues. CDR3 nucleotides: TGCAGCGTTGCGGTTTTGGTTCAGGGCCCTGAAGCTTTCTTT. It encodes CSVAVLVQGPEAFF.

CDR3 loop: CASSVGNTRPPDTQYF. CDR3 in DNA: TGTGCCAGCAGCGTAGGCAACACCAGGCCCCCAGATACGCAGTATTTT. The chain joins TRBV9 to TRBJ2-3; D gene ambiguous. V was shortened by 0 bases and J by 4 bases, with 15 bases between the two germline ends. This CDR3 is 16 amino acids long. The germline CDR1 and CDR2 sequences are SGDLS and YYNGEE.

The genes are TRBV28 and TRBJ1-5, with 8 bases that match TRBD1. CDR3 length: 13 residues. CDR1 and CDR2 from the germline V gene are MDHEN and SYDVKM. J was trimmed by 6 bases and V by 10 bases; bases with no gene match: 8. The CDR3 DNA is TGTGCCATCCGGACAGGGCAGGGTCAGCCCCAGCATTTT. Translated, it gives CAIRTGQGQPQHF.

This chain connects TRBV12-3 or TRBV12-4 to TRBJ1-5; maybe TRBD1 (5 bases). Trimming shortened V by 3 bases and J by 6 bases, and 9 bases separated the two germline ends. The CDR3 loop spans 13 amino acids. CDR3: CASSLGRGQPQHF. The CDR3 bases are TGTGCCAGCAGTTTGGGGAGGGGTCAGCCCCAGCATTTT.

The chain recombines TRBV4-1 with TRBJ2-7; 7 nucleotides agree with TRBD1. With V trimmed by 4 bases and J by 2 bases, 11 bases remained unmatched. The CDR3 is made up of 16 amino acids. From germline, CDR1 is MGHRA and CDR2 YSYEKL. The CDR3 DNA reads as TGCGCCAGCAGCCCTGGGGACAGCCGGGCTCCCTACGAGCAGTACTTC. Encoded protein: CASSPGDSRAPYEQYF.